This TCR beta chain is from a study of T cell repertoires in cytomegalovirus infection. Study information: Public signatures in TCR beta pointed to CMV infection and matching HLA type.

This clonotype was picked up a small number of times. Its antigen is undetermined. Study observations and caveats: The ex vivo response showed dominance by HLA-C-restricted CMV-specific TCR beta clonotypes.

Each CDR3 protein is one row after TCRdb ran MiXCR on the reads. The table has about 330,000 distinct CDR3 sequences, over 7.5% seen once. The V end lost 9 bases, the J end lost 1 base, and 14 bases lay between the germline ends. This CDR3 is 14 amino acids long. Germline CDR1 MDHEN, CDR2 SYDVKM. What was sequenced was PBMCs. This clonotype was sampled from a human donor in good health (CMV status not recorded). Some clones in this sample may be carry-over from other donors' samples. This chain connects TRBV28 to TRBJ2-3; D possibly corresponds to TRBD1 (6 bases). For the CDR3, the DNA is TGTGCCAGTACTGTAGGGGGAGGCACAGATACGCAGTATTTT. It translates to CASTVGGGTDTQYF.